This TCR beta chain is from a study of shared clonotypes between healthy human individuals. This CDR3 spans 12 amino acids. The V end lost 2 bases, the J end lost 10 bases, and 9 bases lay between the germline ends. CDR1 and CDR2 from the germline V gene are MDHEN and SYDVKM. Profiled with immunoSEQ multiplex PCR; TCRdb holds only in-frame clones, not every one. Of approximately 530,000 clones in the sample, 96% were seen once. Source material: naive CD4+ T cells sorted from blood. Described subset: CD45RA+ positively selected. This clonotype was sampled from a woman in her thirties in good health. The V call is TRBV28, the J call TRBJ2-1; tentatively, D is TRBD1 (6 bases). In DNA form, the CDR3 reads TGTGCCAGCAGTTTAGACAGGTACGAGCAGTTCTTC. This sequence encodes CASSLDRYEQFF. Using reference TRBV28 and TRBJ2-1 for the parts outside the CDR3, the full variable domain is DVKVTQSSRYLVKRTGEKVFLECVQDMDHENMFWYRQDPGLGLRLIYFSYDVKMKEKGDIPEGYSVSREKKERFSLILESASTNQTSMYLCASSLDRYEQFFGPGTRLTVL.